The 24 T cell receptor beta chains listed next were all sequenced from one sample in a study of low-dose radiotherapy and immunotherapy resistance in tumors. First-strand cDNA used TRAV- and TRBV-specific primers, covering alpha and beta chains. Amplification, which lasted roughly 22 PCR cycles, used a constant-region primer and V-primer adapter to amplify TCRs. TCRdb re-called the reads through MiXCR, storing one row per CDR3 protein. The sample has approximately 89,000 distinct CDR3 sequences; over 15% are singletons. The sample's time point: before trial treatment. The sequences come from PBMCs, collected before treatment. All receptors come from a male donor with prostate cancer.

The gene calls are TRBV5-1 and TRBJ2-1; D is unclear. Germline values: CDR1 SGHRS, CDR2 YFSETQ. CDR3 length: 13 residues. V lost 4 bases and J 7 bases, leaving 12 bases between the germline ends. DNA for the CDR3: TGCGCCAGCAGCCTCCCCAGAAATAATGAGCAGTTCTTC. Its translation: CASSLPRNNEQFF.

Regarding this clonotype: Since a far larger clone is one base different, this is likely a read error. CDR3: CASSDRAGGLNEQFF. The CDR3 bases are TGTGCCAGCAGTGACCGAGCGGGGGGCCTGAATGAGCAGTTCTTC. V and J are TRBV6-4 and TRBJ2-1; 9 bases match TRBD2. This CDR3 has 15 residues. Trimming at V came to 2 bases and at J to 7 bases, leaving 6 bases not matched to a gene. In germline, CDR1 is MRHNA, CDR2 SNTAGT.

This clonotype was counted at least ten times. The chain couples TRBV7-8 to TRBJ1-5; a possible D gene is TRBD1 (6 bases). Germline CDR1 is SGHVS and CDR2 is FQNEAQ. The CDR3 extends over 15 amino acids. The V end lost 5 bases, the J end lost 7 bases, and 18 bases lay between the germline ends. Here the CDR3 DNA reads TGTGCCAGCAGCGACTTGCGGGGGCTGGAACAGCCCCAGCATTTT. Translating gives CASSDLRGLEQPQHF.

This clonotype was recorded many times. The chain combines TRBV20-1 with TRBJ2-3; 9 bases line up with TRBD2. This CDR3 comprises 14 residues. V trimming: 1 base; J trimming: 9 bases; junction bases outside the gene matches: 8. Germline lookup yields CDR1 DFQATT and CDR2 SNEGSKA (reference sequence). Here the CDR3 reads CSARGGGASRTQYF. The CDR3 coding sequence is TGCAGTGCTAGAGGCGGGGGGGCTTCACGGACGCAGTATTTT.

This clonotype showed up many times. Here the CDR3 reads CASSKDRPNTGELFF. The CDR3 region has the DNA TGTGCCAGTAGCAAGGACAGACCGAACACCGGGGAGCTGTTTTTT. This chain uses TRBV19 with TRBJ2-2; a possible D gene is TRBD1 (6 bases). Trimming took off 6 bases at V and 0 bases at J, with 11 bases between the two ends. The CDR3 has 15 amino acids. The germline gives CDR1 LNHDA, CDR2 SQIVND (reference sequence).

This clonotype was seen ten or more times. The chain is built from TRBV6-1 and TRBJ2-7; 9 positions agree with TRBD2. This CDR3 has 17 amino acids. Germline CDR1 is MNHNS and CDR2 is SASEGT. Trimming took 5 bases from V and 4 from J; bases not matched to a gene: 15. The CDR3 sequence is CASSSGTSLLGGYEQYF. DNA of the CDR3: TGTGCCAGCAGTTCCGGGACTAGCCTCCTTGGGGGGTACGAGCAGTACTTC.

In this sample, this clonotype turned up once. A read error likely explains this, since a far larger clone differs by one base. The V call is TRBV5-1, the J call TRBJ2-7; TRBD2 is a possible D gene (5 bases). The germline gives CDR1 SGHRS, CDR2 YFSETQ. This CDR3 has 15 amino acids. Trimming removed 0 bases from V and 7 bases from J, with 17 bases in between. The DNA for the CDR3 is TGCGCCAGCAGCTTGGGACTAACGGTCTACAATGAGCAGTACTTC. It specifies CASSLGLTVYNEQYF.

This clonotype was observed a few times. The V gene is TRBV9, the J gene TRBJ2-1; D ambiguous. CDR3 length: 13 amino acids. V lost 1 base and J lost 5, with 7 bases in between. The V gene's germline CDR1 is SGDLS and CDR2 YYNGEE. CDR3 coding DNA: TGTGCCAGCAGCGTAACACAAAACAATGAGCAGTTCTTC. It translates to CASSVTQNNEQFF.

This clonotype occurred many times. The chain uses TRBV29-1 and TRBJ1-5; D perhaps matches TRBD1 (5 bases). The CDR3 spans 13 residues. Trimming left V 4 bases short and J 1 base short, with 8 bases between. Per the germline V gene, CDR1 is SQVTM and CDR2 is ANQGSEA. CDR3 in amino acids: CSVARDSNQPQHF. CDR3 nucleotide sequence: TGCAGCGTTGCCCGGGACAGCAATCAGCCCCAGCATTTT. The full variable domain, rest sourced from reference TRBV29-1 and TRBJ1-5, is SAVISQKPSRDICQRGTSLTIQCQVDSQVTMMFWYRQQPGQSLTLIATANQGSEATYESGFVIDKFPISRPNLTFSTLTVSNMSPEDSSIYLCSVARDSNQPQHFGDGTRLSIL.

This clonotype was seen many times. The chain joins TRBV18 to TRBJ2-7; perhaps TRBD2 as D (5 bases). Germline CDR1 KGHSH, CDR2 LQKENI. Trimming removed 0 bases from V and 3 bases from J, with 9 bases in between. This CDR3 region has 14 residues. In DNA form, the CDR3 reads TGTGCCAGCTCACCACCGGACTCAATCTACGAGCAGTACTTC. This translates into CASSPPDSIYEQYF.

This clonotype was recorded at least ten times. The gene calls are TRBV12-3 or TRBV12-4 and TRBJ1-1; D ambiguous. CDR3 length equals 10 residues. The V gene lost 3 bases and the J gene lost 8 bases, with 4 bases spanning the gap. This chain's CDR3 is CASSLAEAFF. In DNA form, the CDR3 reads TGTGCCAGCAGTTTGGCGGAAGCTTTCTTT.

This sequence joins TRBV5-1 and TRBJ2-5; maybe TRBD2 (7 bases). Germline V CDR1 and CDR2: SGHRS, YFSETQ. Trimming removed 5 bases at V and 4 bases at J, with 15 bases between. The CDR3 contains 14 residues. CDR3 nucleotide sequence: TGCGCCAGCAGGATCGGGGGGCCGGGAGAGACCCAGTACTTC. It specifies CASRIGGPGETQYF.

The sample holds many counts of this clonotype. The rearrangement joins TRBV11-2 to TRBJ2-7; TRBD1 aligns across 7 bases. Germline V gives CDR1 SGHAT, CDR2 FQNNGV. Losses at the gene ends were 4 bases for V and 3 bases for J; bases not matched to a gene: 9. CDR3 length: 15 amino acids. The CDR3 nucleotides read TGTGCCAGCAGCTCCCAACCAGGGACAGACTACGAGCAGTACTTC. This translates into CASSSQPGTDYEQYF.

This clonotype was counted at least ten times. The chain employs TRBV6-2 or TRBV6-3 and TRBJ2-1; either TRBD1 or TRBD2 may supply D (5 bases each). This CDR3 contains 15 residues. CDR1 and CDR2 (germline): MNHEY, SVGEGT. Trimming removed 3 bases from V and 4 bases from J, with 13 bases in between. DNA of the CDR3: TGTGCCAGCAGTTATCTTGGGACCCTTTACAATGAGCAGTTCTTC. Translation: CASSYLGTLYNEQFF.

In its sample, this clonotype was seen many times. J is TRBJ1-5 and V is TRBV4-3, with no clear D. Trimming shortened V by 1 base and J by 2 bases, and 3 bases separated the two germline ends. The length of the CDR3 is 13 residues. CDR1 is LGHNA, CDR2 YSLEER, per germline. CDR3 DNA: TGCGCCAGCAGCCAAGGACGCAATCAGCCCCAGCATTTT. Encoded protein: CASSQGRNQPQHF.

This clonotype was found many times. The chain is built from TRBV5-6 and TRBJ2-7, with 7 bases identical to TRBD1. CDR3 size: 13 residues. Germline V gene data show CDR1 as SGHDT and CDR2 as YYEEEE. The V gene end was trimmed by 4 bases and the J gene end by 3 bases; junction bases not matched to a gene: 4. The DNA for the CDR3 is TGTGCCAGCAGCGAGGGACAGTTCTACGAGCAGTACTTC. Translated: CASSEGQFYEQYF.

Many counts were recorded for this clonotype. The chain combines TRBV4-1 with TRBJ1-1, with D possibly matching TRBD1 (5 bases). V was trimmed by 4 bases and J by 11 bases, leaving 11 bases between them. The CDR3 spans 11 residues. Germline V lookup: CDR1 MGHRA, CDR2 YSYEKL. Here the CDR3 reads CASSRGEYAFF. CDR3 nucleotide sequence: TGCGCCAGCAGCCGGGGCGAGTACGCTTTCTTT.

Comments on this clonotype: It differs at one base from a far larger clone, so likely a read error. The rearrangement links TRBV3-1 to TRBJ2-1; possibly TRBD1 for D (6 bases). The CDR3 is 15 amino acids. With 4 bases removed from V and 10 bases from J, the gap between germline ends came to 20 bases. Per the germline V gene, CDR1 is LGHDT and CDR2 is YNNKEL (reference sequence). This chain's CDR3 is CASSPALQGGYEQFF. In DNA form, the CDR3 reads TGTGCCAGCAGCCCTGCTCTACAGGGCGGCTACGAGCAGTTCTTC.

This clonotype was seen only a few times. This sequence joins TRBV5-4 and TRBJ2-2, with D possibly TRBD2 on 5 matching bases. The V gene's germline CDR1 is SGHNT and CDR2 YYREEE (reference sequence). The CDR3 contains 13 residues. V was pared by 2 bases and J by 6 bases, with 8 bases between. CDR3 nucleotides: TGTGCCAGCAGCTTTGGGAGCCCCGGGGAGCTGTTTTTT. Amino acids: CASSFGSPGELFF.

The rearrangement joins TRBV5-1 to TRBJ2-7; 9 nucleotides agree with TRBD2. This CDR3 has 16 amino acids. Per the germline V gene, CDR1 is SGHRS and CDR2 is YFSETQ. V gave up 0 bases and J gave up 1 base; unmatched junction bases: 5. The CDR3 DNA reads as TGCGCCAGCAGCTTGGCCGGCGGGGGGGAGTCCTACGAGCAGTACTTC. Translated, it gives CASSLAGGGESYEQYF.

About this clonotype: This likely stems from a read error, as it lies one base from a far larger clone. The chain is built from TRBV28 and TRBJ2-1; maybe TRBD2 (5 bases). CDR3 length: 12 amino acids. CDR1 is MDHEN and CDR2 is SYDVKM in the germline V gene. Trimming removed 3 bases at V and 10 bases at J, with 10 bases between. CDR3 coding DNA: TGTGCCAGCAGTTTTTCGGGGTCCGAGCAGTTCTTC. This translates into CASSFSGSEQFF.

The table lists this clonotype with a count of one. A far larger clone is one nucleotide away, so this likely arose from a read error. The chain combines TRBV28 with TRBJ2-7; D not resolved. Germline V gene sequence: CDR1 MDHEN, CDR2 SYDVKM. CDR3 size: 16 residues. V dropped 5 bases and J dropped 7 bases, with 24 bases sitting between them. In DNA, the CDR3 is TGTGCCAGCAGTACCCTTCAAGACCAGTGGAACAATGAGCAGTACTTC. Its translation: CASSTLQDQWNNEQYF.

This clonotype was picked up many times. This rearrangement joins TRBV3-1 to TRBJ1-1, with 7 bases identical to TRBD1. J gave up 4 bases and V 5 bases, and 4 bases lay outside the gene matches. The germline V gene has CDR1 LGHDT and CDR2 YNNKEL (reference sequence). CDR3 size: 13 residues. Here the CDR3 reads CASSSRQGTEAFF. For the CDR3, the DNA is TGTGCCAGCAGCTCACGACAGGGCACTGAAGCTTTCTTT.

This clonotype was counted at least ten times. The gene calls are TRBV12-3 or TRBV12-4 and TRBJ1-1, with a weak D call TRBD1 (6 bases). Between the trimmed V and J ends, which lost 1 base and 7 bases, there was a span of 10 bases. This CDR3 is built from 13 residues. Here the CDR3 DNA reads TGTGCCAGCAGTTTAGGAGGGGGGATTGAAGCTTTCTTT. Residues: CASSLGGGIEAFF.